The present T cell receptor beta chain was sequenced within a study of Tregs in tolerant kidney transplant recipients. Clones were read by immunoSEQ multiplex PCR, and TCRdb kept only the in-frame ones, dropping some. The sample includes approximately 99,000 clones, around 91% seen only once; the top ten take about 0.31%. Thawed PBMCs were FACS-sorted into unstimulated CD4+CD25+CD127- regulatory T cells, CD4+CD25- non-regulatory cells, CD4 and CD8 cells. To note about this clone: Antigen: not known.

General observations from the study: Donor-specific Treg expansion exceeded global Treg expansion in tolerant patients, suggesting antigen drive.

The specimen was CD4+ T cells from blood, collected before the transplant. The receptor was isolated from a human donor who received a combined kidney and bone marrow transplant.

The CDR3 DNA reads as TGTGCCAGCAGCCCTCTCGGGCCCCTCCACTTT. This gives the protein CASSPLGPLHF. The V call is TRBV2, the J call TRBJ1-6; unclear D gene. The germline V and J ends were trimmed by 6 bases and 13 bases, with 10 bases remaining between them. The CDR3 is 11 amino acids. Looked up from germline, CDR1 is SNHLY and CDR2 is FYNNEI.